This T cell receptor beta chain was sequenced during a study of cytomegalovirus exposure and HLA in healthy donors. The study ran its PCR with 60 Vbeta and 13 Jbeta primers. Measured with immunoSEQ multiplex PCR; TCRdb has only the in-frame clones, and not every one. The sample lists 150,000 to 180,000 clones; under 85% were seen once. V dropped 0 bases and J dropped 3; count of bases not matched to a gene: 7. This CDR3 spans 17 amino acids. The germline V gene encodes CDR1 SGHNT and CDR2 YYREEE (reference sequence). This chain joins TRBV5-4 and TRBJ2-3, with TRBD2 matching over 10 bases. Material: PBMCs. This receptor was taken from a man aged 18-30 years in good health and CMV-seronegative. CDR3 sequence: CASSLGGAGGPTDTQYF. In DNA form, the CDR3 reads TGTGCCAGCAGCTTGGGGGGAGCGGGGGGGCCAACAGATACGCAGTATTTT.